This T cell receptor (beta chain) comes out of a study of spatial heterogeneity in lung cancer. TCRdb reprocessed the 5' RACE reads with MiXCR, giving one entry per CDR3 protein. The sample contains tens of thousands of distinct CDR3 sequences, over 10% of which appear only once. This CDR3 is 16 amino acids long. The ends lost 7 bases at V and 7 bases at J; junction bases unmatched: 16. Looked up from germline, CDR1 is LNHDA and CDR2 is SQIVND (reference sequence). The time point here: sample taken at primary tumor resection. Whole RNA came from tumor, nontumor lung or frozen PBMC and was sequenced without being sorted.

The source was PBMCs, collected at surgery. The chain recombines TRBV19 with TRBJ1-2; 9 bases fit TRBD1. The receptor was derived from a male donor with early-stage non-small cell lung cancer. Here the CDR3 DNA reads TGTGCCAGTACGCGGACAGTGACAGGGGGGTCCTCTGGCTACACCTTC. Protein sequence: CASTRTVTGGSSGYTF.